The T cell receptor beta chain under discussion was sequenced for a study of blood T cell repertoires in COVID-19. Overall study: Specimens from acute and convalescent COVID-19 originated in the United States, Italy and Spain. In each case, the material was cDNA or gDNA derived from T cells, B-cell-depleted T cells, or PBMCs.

Assay used: immunoSEQ multiplex PCR; TCRdb lists only in-frame clones, some missing. Of about 240,000 clones in the sample, about 93% were seen once. Patients at the Seattle site were enrolled during active infection and followed longitudinally. V lost 1 base to trimming and J lost 4 bases; unmatched junction nucleotides: 9. The CDR3 runs to 16 residues. The germline CDR1 and CDR2 sequences are SGHVS and FNYEAQ. Sequencing used peripheral blood. The TCR sequence derives from a man aged 30-40 years with COVID-19, enrolled during active disease. This chain uses TRBV7-6 with TRBJ1-1; 7 bases fit TRBD1. CDR3: CASSLEARGRTTEAFF. The CDR3 DNA reads as TGTGCCAGCAGCTTAGAGGCGAGGGGGCGGACCACTGAAGCTTTCTTT.